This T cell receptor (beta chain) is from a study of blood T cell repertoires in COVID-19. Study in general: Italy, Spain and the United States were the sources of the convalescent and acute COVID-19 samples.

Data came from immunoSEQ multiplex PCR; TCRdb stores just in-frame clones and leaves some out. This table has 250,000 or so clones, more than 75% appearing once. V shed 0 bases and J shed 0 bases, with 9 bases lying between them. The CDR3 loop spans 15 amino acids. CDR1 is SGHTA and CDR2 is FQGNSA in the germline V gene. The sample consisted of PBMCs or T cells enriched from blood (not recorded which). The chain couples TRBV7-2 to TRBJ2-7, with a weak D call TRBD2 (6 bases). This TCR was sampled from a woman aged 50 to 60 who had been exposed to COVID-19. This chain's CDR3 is CASSLAPGLSYEQYF. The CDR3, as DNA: TGTGCCAGCAGCTTAGCGCCGGGACTCTCCTACGAGCAGTACTTC.